Below are 20 T cell receptor beta chains sequenced from a single sample in a study of control samples from healthy donors and cancer patients. Produced via immunoSEQ multiplex PCR; TCRdb's table is partial and in-frame only. This sample has about 95,000 clones; roughly 90% occur once, and the top ten carry roughly 0.9%. The sample taken for sequencing was blood. Receptors were obtained from a woman aged 25 to 39 in good health.

The rearrangement uses TRBV5-1 and TRBJ1-1; TRBD1 matches 7 bases. The CDR3 has 15 residues. V lost 4 bases to trimming and J lost 3 bases; unmatched junction nucleotides: 9. Germline assignment: CDR1 SGHRS and CDR2 YFSETQ. CDR3 region: CASSPRTGGDTEAFF. CDR3 DNA sequence: TGCGCCAGCAGCCCTCGGACAGGAGGGGACACTGAAGCTTTCTTT.

The genes are TRBV5-4 and TRBJ1-2, with D unresolved. V was trimmed by 0 bases and J by 6 bases, leaving 18 bases between them. The CDR3 contains 16 residues. CDR1 SGHNT and CDR2 YYREEE come from the germline V gene (reference sequence). Here the CDR3 reads CASSLGIAGRIDGYTF. The CDR3 DNA follows: TGTGCCAGCAGCTTGGGTATAGCAGGTCGAATCGATGGCTACACCTTC.

J is TRBJ2-3 and V is TRBV4-1; 15 bases align to TRBD2. The V gene's germline CDR1 is MGHRA and CDR2 YSYEKL. V lost 1 base and J lost 5; bases outside the gene matches: 4. This CDR3 has 17 amino acids. The CDR3 is CASSQVGLAGGQDTQYF. Here the CDR3 DNA reads TGCGCCAGCAGCCAAGTGGGACTAGCGGGGGGACAAGATACGCAGTATTTT.

V and J are TRBV6-4 and TRBJ1-5; D call uncertain. The CDR3 consists of 19 residues. Deletions cut 0 bases from V and 6 bases from J, with 24 bases between. Germline V gives CDR1 MRHNA, CDR2 SNTAGT. The CDR3 DNA follows: TGTGCCAGCAGTGACTCGGGTCCGGGTTCGTCATTTTCAGTTCAGCCCCAGCATTTT. This translates into CASSDSGPGSSFSVQPQHF.

The rearrangement joins TRBV12-3 or TRBV12-4 to TRBJ2-5, with TRBD1 as a possible D gene (7 bases). Deletions cut 8 bases from V and 5 bases from J, with 15 bases between. The CDR3 has 13 residues. The CDR3 DNA reads TGTGCCAGCCACAGGGGAGGTGGGGAGACCCAGTACTTC. Protein: CASHRGGGETQYF.

The chain recombines TRBV18 with TRBJ1-1, with D possibly TRBD1 on 6 matching bases. V dropped 6 bases and J dropped 1 base, with 12 bases sitting between them. The CDR3 runs 14 residues. Germline V gene lookup returns CDR1 KGHSH and CDR2 LQKENI. This CDR3 reads CASSPTGGNTEAFF. In DNA, the CDR3 is TGTGCCAGCTCTCCGACAGGCGGGAACACTGAAGCTTTCTTT.

J is TRBJ2-7 and V is TRBV18; TRBD2 aligns across 14 bases. The CDR3 has 15 amino acids. Germline-derived CDR1 and CDR2 are KGHSH and LQKENI. Unmatched junction bases numbered 4, after V lost 4 bases and J lost 5 bases. CDR3: CASSQGTSGSNEQYF. The CDR3, as DNA: TGTGCCAGCTCACAAGGGACTAGCGGGAGTAACGAGCAGTACTTC.

This clone appeared once. The chain employs TRBV21-1 and TRBJ2-7; the table's D call, TRBD2, was not checked against the DNA. TRBV21-1 is a recognized pseudogene. The CDR3 has 12 amino acids. The CDR3 sequence: CALPAGSYEQYF. The CDR3 coding sequence is TGTGCCCTCCCGGCGGGCTCCTACGAGCAGTACTTC.

The chain combines TRBV11-2 with TRBJ2-7, with 8 positions matching TRBD2. Germline CDR1 SGHAT, CDR2 FQNNGV. J gave up 5 bases and V 5 bases, and 14 bases lay outside the gene matches. The CDR3 length is 16 residues. In DNA, the CDR3 is TGTGCCAGCAGCCGACAAGAGGTAGCGGGATCTGACGAGCAGTACTTC. Its translation: CASSRQEVAGSDEQYF.

Notes on this clone: One junction end disagrees with the germline gene, perhaps due to a read error. This sequence joins TRBV27 and TRBJ1-5; 8 bases are shared with TRBD1. The CDR3 has 16 amino acids. CDR1 and CDR2 (germline): MNHEY, SMNVEV (reference sequence). The CDR3 nucleotides read TGTGCCAGCAGTTTATCTGGGACAGGTAGCAATCAGCCCCGGCATTTT. As protein: CASSLSGTGSNQPRHF.

V gene TRBV5-1 combines with J gene TRBJ1-2; 7 nucleotides line up with TRBD1. The CDR3 loop spans 16 amino acids. V lost 0 bases and J lost 0; bases outside the gene matches: 5. CDR1 SGHRS and CDR2 YFSETQ come from the germline V gene. The CDR3 spells CASSLVGGRANYGYTF. CDR3 DNA: TGCGCCAGCAGCTTGGTAGGGGGCCGGGCTAACTATGGCTACACCTTC.

This clone was found once. The CDR3 DNA sequence: TGTGCCAGCAGCCCGGACAGCCGCTGGGAAGCTTTCTTT. As protein: CASSPDSRWEAFF. The chain recombines TRBV3-1 (or the pseudogene TRBV3-2) with TRBJ1-1; D perhaps matches TRBD1 (6 bases). V lost 4 bases and J lost 8, with 14 bases in between. CDR3 length equals 13 residues. Germline V gene data show CDR1 as LGHDT and CDR2 as YNNKEL (reference sequence).

This sequence joins TRBV30 and TRBJ2-5, with D unresolved. The CDR3 extends over 16 amino acids. Trimming pared 0 bases from V and 2 bases from J, leaving 16 bases between. From germline, CDR1 is GTSNPN and CDR2 SVGIG (reference sequence). The CDR3 protein is CAWSVPRNLAQETQYF. CDR3 DNA: TGTGCCTGGAGTGTACCCAGAAACCTCGCGCAAGAGACCCAGTACTTC.

This clone was recorded only once. V is TRBV30 and J is TRBJ2-1, with D perhaps matching TRBD2 (6 bases). V was cut by 1 base and J by 14 bases, with 12 bases left in between. Germline V CDR1 and CDR2: GTSNPN, SVGIG (reference sequence). The CDR3 is made up of 11 amino acids. CDR3 sequence reads: CAWSDRDLEFF. Here the CDR3 DNA reads TGTGCCTGGAGTGATCGGGACTTAGAGTTCTTC.

The chain couples TRBV7-9 to TRBJ2-7, with TRBD1 matching over 7 bases. Germline-derived CDR1 and CDR2 are SEHNR and FQNEAQ (reference sequence). V gave up 3 bases and J gave up 2 bases; unmatched junction bases: 7. The CDR3 loop spans 15 amino acids. The CDR3 DNA follows: TGTGCCAGCAGCTTCTCCCTTACAGGGGCCTACGAGCAGTACTTC. Translation: CASSFSLTGAYEQYF.

In nucleotides, the CDR3 is TGTGCCACCAGTGGGGGTATGACAGGGGAGGATGGCTACACCTTC. Its translation is CATSGGMTGEDGYTF. The rearrangement joins TRBV24-1 to TRBJ1-2; the match to TRBD1 covers 8 bases. Germline CDR1 and CDR2: KGHDR and SFDVKD. CDR3 length: 15 residues. V shed 5 bases, J shed 6 bases, and the junction held 10 bases outside the gene matches.

This clone was detected only a few times. V and J are TRBV6-5 and TRBJ1-3; 9 bases align to TRBD1. V shed 11 bases and J 2 bases; nucleotides not matched to a gene: 7. This CDR3 is 14 amino acids long. The germline gives CDR1 MNHEY, CDR2 SVGAGI. The CDR3 reads CAGGQGGTGNTIYF. CDR3 coding DNA: TGTGCCGGGGGACAGGGAGGTACTGGAAACACCATATATTTT.

The chain is built from TRBV25-1 and TRBJ2-1; TRBD2 aligns across 8 bases. J lost 1 base, V lost 5 bases, and 7 bases had no gene match. This CDR3 contains 16 residues. CDR1 is MGHDK and CDR2 is SYGVNS in the germline V gene. The CDR3 here is CASSFLAGASYNEQFF. In DNA form, the CDR3 reads TGTGCCAGCAGTTTTCTAGCGGGCGCGTCCTACAATGAGCAGTTCTTC.

This chain uses TRBV10-2 with TRBJ1-2; the D gene is possibly TRBD1 (5 bases). CDR3 length: 15 amino acids. The V and J ends lost 3 bases and 2 bases respectively, with 13 bases between them. CDR1 is WSHSY, CDR2 SAAADI, per germline. The CDR3 region has the DNA TGCGCCAGCAGTGAAACAGGCCGGACAAACTATGGCTACACCTTC. Its translation: CASSETGRTNYGYTF.

The V and J genes are TRBV12-3 or TRBV12-4 and TRBJ1-1, with a tentative D call TRBD1 (6 bases). This CDR3 has 13 residues. Trimming shortened V by 6 bases and J by 4 bases, and 12 bases separated the two germline ends. The CDR3 spells CASRTTGITEAFF. The CDR3 nucleotides are TGTGCCAGCAGAACGACAGGAATCACTGAAGCTTTCTTT.